One TCR beta chain is described in this entry. In TCRdb, the 5' RACE reads were re-called with MiXCR into one record per CDR3 protein. The table includes about 430,000 distinct CDR3 sequences, 20% to 25% detected once. This sample stems from a study of T-cell memory formation after mild COVID-19. Overall study context: Largely donor-specific sequence clusters came from a couple of donors.

The length of the CDR3 is 13 residues. Germline V gives CDR1 MNHEY, CDR2 SVGEGT. Trimming pared 2 bases from V and 8 bases from J, leaving 12 bases between. The sequenced material came from PBMCs or a T cell subset sorted from them (not recorded which). This TCR came from an adult woman who had mild COVID-19 (a few samples of this study predate the infection). Cell type and time point are not known. This chain connects TRBV6-2 or TRBV6-3 to TRBJ1-2; TRBD1 might be the D (5 bases). This CDR3 reads CASSYGRDVGYTF. The CDR3 nucleotides read TGTGCCAGCAGTTACGGCAGGGATGTCGGCTACACCTTC.